A single sample is the source of the 21 T cell receptor beta chains below, sequenced in a study of PD-1 blockade in classical Hodgkin lymphoma. TCRdb keeps only in-frame clones here, not all; method: immunoSEQ multiplex PCR. The table has fewer than 30,000 clones, approximately 87% seen once. There was relapse after autologous stem cell transplantation in every patient, and there was variation in brentuximab vedotin exposure. The sample was peripheral blood mononuclear cells (PBMCs), taken before the second cycle of nivolumab. Source of these receptors: a human donor with classical Hodgkin lymphoma.

The chain combines TRBV5-4 with TRBJ2-5; D may be TRBD1 (5 bases). The V gene's germline CDR1 is SGHNT and CDR2 YYREEE (reference sequence). This CDR3 is 14 amino acids long. V lost 0 bases to trimming and J lost 1 base, with 7 bases between them. CDR3 nucleotides: TGTGCCAGCAGCTTGGCTGGGGCCCAAGAGACCCAGTACTTC. It encodes CASSLAGAQETQYF.

V is TRBV19 and J is TRBJ2-1; D unclear. Trimming removed 4 bases at V and 4 bases at J, with 20 bases between. CDR3 length: 17 residues. Looked up from germline, CDR1 is LNHDA and CDR2 is SQIVND (reference sequence). CDR3 nucleotide sequence: TGTGCCAGTAGTACCGACTCAACCCATAGAATTTACAATGAGCAGTTCTTC. Amino acids: CASSTDSTHRIYNEQFF.

The chain carries TRBV19 and TRBJ2-2; D gene ambiguous. Germline V lookup: CDR1 LNHDA, CDR2 SQIVND (reference sequence). CDR3 length equals 11 residues. Trimming left V 6 bases short and J 5 bases short, with 4 bases between. CDR3 DNA sequence: TGTGCCAGTAGATCGACCGGGGAGCTGTTTTTT. Its protein product is CASRSTGELFF. Variable domain in full (rest from reference TRBV19 and TRBJ2-2): DGGITQSPKYLFRKEGQNVTLSCEQNLNHDAMYWYRQDPGQGLRLIYYSQIVNDFQKGDIAEGYSVSREKKESFPLTVTSAQKNPTAFYLCASRSTGELFFGEGSRLTVL.

The sample holds one count of this clone. V usage is TRBV5-1 and J usage is TRBJ1-1; 8 bases agree with TRBD1. Trimming cost V 0 bases and J 5 bases; bases outside gene matches: 3. The CDR3 has 14 amino acids. Germline CDR1 reads SGHRS; CDR2 reads YFSETQ. CDR3 protein: CASSLARQGTEAFF. CDR3 bases: TGCGCCAGCAGCTTGGCCAGACAGGGGACTGAAGCTTTCTTT. Full variable domain (remainder filled in from reference TRBV5-1 and TRBJ1-1): KAGVTQTPRYLIKTRGQQVTLSCSPISGHRSVSWYQQTPGQGLQFLFEYFSETQRNKGNFPGRFSGRQFSNSRSEMNVSTLELGDSALYLCASSLARQGTEAFFGQGTRLTVV.

The chain carries TRBV5-5 and TRBJ2-2, with 8 nucleotides matching TRBD2. J gave up 8 bases and V 2 bases, and 5 bases lay outside the gene matches. The CDR3 totals 14 residues. The V gene's germline CDR1 is SGHKS and CDR2 YYEKEE (reference sequence). The CDR3 region is CASSFGAGAGELFF. The CDR3 coding sequence is TGTGCCAGCAGCTTTGGAGCGGGAGCTGGGGAGCTGTTTTTT.

The chain carries TRBV6-5 and TRBJ1-2; maybe TRBD1 (5 bases). The CDR3 contains 15 residues. Germline V gene lookup returns CDR1 MNHEY and CDR2 SVGAGI. Between the trimmed V and J ends, which lost 2 bases and 0 bases, there was a span of 10 bases. The chain's CDR3 is CASSYTPGPNYGYTF. The CDR3 bases are TGTGCCAGCAGTTACACACCGGGACCTAACTATGGCTACACCTTC.

V gene TRBV25-1 combines with J gene TRBJ2-7, with D perhaps TRBD1 (5 bases). The ends were cut back, 0 bases at V and 1 base at J, with 10 bases in the middle. The CDR3 has 15 amino acids. Per germline, CDR1 MGHDK and CDR2 SYGVNS. CDR3 in DNA: TGTGCCAGCAGTGAATACAGGGAAGGATCCTACGAGCAGTACGTC. This translates into CASSEYREGSYEQYV.

The rearrangement links TRBV9 to TRBJ2-3, with 9 bases fitting TRBD2. Germline V gene data show CDR1 as SGDLS and CDR2 as YYNGEE. J gave up 3 bases and V 3 bases, and 17 bases lay outside the gene matches. This CDR3 region has 19 residues. CDR3 loop: CASSAGAGAAGGRTDTQYF. The CDR3 DNA reads as TGTGCCAGCAGCGCCGGGGCAGGTGCGGCGGGGGGGCGTACAGATACGCAGTATTTT.

The V and J genes are TRBV6-5 and TRBJ1-1; 9 bases map to TRBD1. Germline CDR1 MNHEY, CDR2 SVGAGI. The J segment lost 1 base and the V segment lost 2 bases, leaving 2 bases of the junction unmatched. The CDR3 runs 15 residues. The DNA for the CDR3 is TGTGCCAGCAGTTACGGGACAGGGCCGAACACTGAAGCTTTCTTT. Residues: CASSYGTGPNTEAFF.

V usage is TRBV7-9 and J usage is TRBJ1-1; D gene unclear. V shed 5 bases and J shed 5 bases, with 12 bases lying between them. The CDR3 runs to 13 residues. Germline-derived CDR1 and CDR2 are SEHNR and FQNEAQ (reference sequence). CDR3: CASSTTWQTEAFF. CDR3 DNA sequence: TGTGCCAGCAGCACCACCTGGCAGACTGAAGCTTTCTTT.

V and J are TRBV19 and TRBJ1-5, with a possible D match to TRBD1 (5 bases). V was shortened by 5 bases and J by 4 bases, with 9 bases between the two germline ends. Germline V gives CDR1 LNHDA, CDR2 SQIVND (reference sequence). CDR3 length: 13 residues. Here the CDR3 reads CASSWGRNQPQHF. The CDR3 nucleotides read TGTGCCAGTAGTTGGGGCAGAAATCAGCCCCAGCATTTT. The full variable domain, completed using reference TRBV19 and TRBJ1-5, is DGGITQSPKYLFRKEGQNVTLSCEQNLNHDAMYWYRQDPGQGLRLIYYSQIVNDFQKGDIAEGYSVSREKKESFPLTVTSAQKNPTAFYLCASSWGRNQPQHFGDGTRLSIL.

V usage is TRBV6-1 and J usage is TRBJ2-7; 13 bases align to TRBD2. CDR1 and CDR2 (germline): MNHNS, SASEGT. Losses at the gene ends were 6 bases for V and 3 bases for J; bases not matched to a gene: 5. This CDR3 is built from 15 residues. The CDR3 region is CASSMGLAGNYEQYF. The CDR3 DNA is TGTGCCAGCAGCATGGGACTAGCGGGGAACTACGAGCAGTACTTC.

The chain joins TRBV2 to TRBJ1-5, with no clear D. The CDR3 has 12 residues. V was clipped by 7 bases and J by 1 base, with 5 bases between them. Germline CDR1 reads SNHLY; CDR2 reads FYNNEI. The DNA of the CDR3 is TGTGCCAGCACCGACAGCAATCAGCCCCAGCATTTT. This codes for CASTDSNQPQHF. Variable domain in full (rest from reference TRBV2 and TRBJ1-5): EPEVTQTPSHQVTQMGQEVILRCVPISNHLYFYWYRQILGQKVEFLVSFYNNEISEKSEIFDDQFSVERPDGSNFTLKIRSTKLEDSAMYFCASTDSNQPQHFGDGTRLSIL.

This clone was detected once. This chain joins TRBV4-3 and TRBJ1-1; D is uncertain. CDR1 and CDR2 from the germline V gene are LGHNA and YSLEER. The CDR3 is made up of 14 amino acids. Trimming shortened V by 4 bases and J by 1 base, and 10 bases separated the two germline ends. The CDR3 bases are TGCGCCAGCAGCCGAGGACGTACGAACACTGAAGCTTTCTTT. Translation: CASSRGRTNTEAFF.

This CDR3 reads CASSIAASYTGELFF. The DNA for the CDR3 is TGTGCCAGTAGTATTGCGGCCTCCTACACCGGGGAGCTGTTTTTT. V gene TRBV19 combines with J gene TRBJ2-2; no definite D call. Germline V CDR1 and CDR2: LNHDA, SQIVND (reference sequence). V lost 3 bases and J lost 3, with 11 bases in between. The CDR3 is 15 amino acids.

The V and J genes are TRBV7-9 and TRBJ1-2; 8 bases fit TRBD1. Trimming at V came to 6 bases and at J to 7 bases, leaving 7 bases not matched to a gene. The length of the CDR3 is 13 residues. Germline assignment: CDR1 SEHNR and CDR2 FQNEAQ (reference sequence). Here the CDR3 DNA reads TGTGCCAGCAGTCAGGGGGCACAAGCTGGCTACACCTTC. This sequence encodes CASSQGAQAGYTF.

This clone has just a few counts. The genes are TRBV4-1 and TRBJ2-1, with D unclear. Germline values: CDR1 MGHRA, CDR2 YSYEKL. Trimming took off 1 base at V and 5 bases at J, with 6 bases between the two ends. The CDR3 extends over 13 amino acids. CDR3 in amino acids: CASSQVPNNEQFF. CDR3 in DNA: TGCGCCAGCAGCCAAGTTCCCAACAATGAGCAGTTCTTC.

This clone was seen only a few times. The rearrangement joins TRBV27 to TRBJ2-7; 11 nucleotides line up with TRBD1. The V segment lost 5 bases and the J segment 4 bases; nucleotides outside the gene matches: 4. There are 14 residues in the CDR3. Looked up from germline, CDR1 is MNHEY and CDR2 is SMNVEV (reference sequence). The CDR3 DNA reads as TGTGCCAGCAGTAGGACAGGGGGCTTATACGAGCAGTACTTC. Encoded protein: CASSRTGGLYEQYF.

This sequence joins TRBV19 and TRBJ1-5; no reliable D call. V dropped 4 bases and J dropped 3 bases, with 7 bases sitting between them. The CDR3 has 13 residues. Germline assignment: CDR1 LNHDA and CDR2 SQIVND (reference sequence). The CDR3 protein is CASSKSFNQPQHF. CDR3 DNA sequence: TGTGCCAGTAGTAAGAGCTTCAATCAGCCCCAGCATTTT.

This clone showed up just a few times. V usage is TRBV7-2 and J usage is TRBJ2-3; TRBD1 or TRBD2 may be the D gene (5 bases each). V lost 5 bases and J lost 7, with 22 bases in between. Germline V lookup: CDR1 SGHTA, CDR2 FQGNSA. CDR3 size: 16 residues. In DNA, the CDR3 is TGTGCCAGCAGCCGTGGGATGGGACGCATGGTAAATACGCAGTATTTT. Translation: CASSRGMGRMVNTQYF.

V and J are TRBV19 and TRBJ1-2, with TRBD1 as a possible D gene (5 bases). V shed 3 bases and J shed 7 bases, with 21 bases lying between them. Per the germline V gene, CDR1 is LNHDA and CDR2 is SQIVND (reference sequence). The CDR3 is 16 amino acids. The CDR3: CASSIGTEGYLCGYTF. The CDR3 DNA sequence: TGTGCCAGTAGTATTGGGACCGAGGGATACCTTTGTGGCTACACCTTC.